The rows below give T cell receptor beta chains drawn from one sample of a study of T cells in localized non-small cell lung cancer. The data were produced by immunoSEQ multiplex PCR, yet TCRdb's version contains in-frame clones alone and is incomplete. The data show just over 70,000 clones, roughly nine tenths seen once. Sequenced here: peripheral blood, sampled before any cancer treatment. The receptors stem from a male donor at least 60 years old with stage III squamous cell lung carcinoma. The CDR3 runs from the conserved cysteine through the conserved F or W. A D gene is named only where the DNA matches it firmly. Rows give clone size only sometimes, using once, few, many, or a class for an expanded clone.

-	TRBJ1-4	TRBV18	12	-	CASSPTNEKLFF	TGTGCCAGCTCACCAACTAATGAAAAACTGTTTTTT
-	TRBJ2-4	TRBV27	14	-	CASSLLADKNIQYF	TGTGCCAGCAGTTTATTGGCCGATAAAAACATTCAGTACTTC
-	TRBJ1-1	TRBV5-1	15	-	CASSSGIRGRAEAFF	TGCGCCAGCAGCTCGGGGATCCGAGGGCGGGCTGAAGCTTTCTTT
-	TRBJ1-2	TRBV7-2	16	TRBD1	CASSINRGRASYGYTF	TGTGCCAGCAGCATAAACAGGGGTCGCGCCTCCTATGGCTACACCTTC
-	TRBJ1-1	TRBV5-1	15	-	CASSSYPVKDTEAFF	TGCGCCAGCAGCTCGTACCCTGTGAAGGACACTGAAGCTTTCTTT
-	TRBJ2-3	TRBV25-1	13	-	CASSDARGDTQYF	TGTGCCAGCAGTGACGCACGGGGTGATACGCAGTATTTT
-	TRBJ1-6	TRBV5-1	14	-	CASSSGRQNSPLHF	TGCGCCAGCAGCTCAGGACGGCAAAATTCACCCCTCCACTTT
-	TRBJ1-6	TRBV6-1	14	-	CASRSGEHNSPLHF	TGTGCCAGCAGGTCGGGGGAGCATAATTCACCCCTCCACTTT
-	TRBJ2-7	TRBV6-6	14	-	CASRRGTSTYEQYF	TGTGCCAGCAGGAGGGGGACTTCGACCTACGAGCAGTACTTC
-	TRBJ2-1	TRBV6-1	15	-	CASTPPGGSYNEQFF	TGTGCCAGCACCCCCCCCGGGGGATCCTACAATGAGCAGTTCTTC
-	TRBJ2-1	TRBV29-1	15	-	CSVLTGAGGRNEQFF	TGCAGCGTTCTAACGGGGGCAGGGGGAAGGAATGAGCAGTTCTTC
-	TRBJ1-2	TRBV6-6	15	-	CASSYEGGTNYGYTF	TGTGCCAGCAGTTACGAAGGAGGGACTAACTATGGCTACACCTTC
-	TRBJ2-1	TRBV28	11	-	CASSFRAETFF	TGTGCCAGCAGTTTTCGGGCCGAGACGTTCTTC
-	TRBJ1-2	TRBV28	12	TRBD1	CASRGQLYGYTF	TGTGCCAGCAGGGGACAGCTTTATGGCTACACCTTC
-	TRBJ1-4	TRBV19	14	TRBD1	CASSSGTGDEKLFF	TGTGCCAGTAGCTCCGGGACAGGGGATGAAAAACTGTTTTTT
once	TRBJ1-5	TRBV6-5	14	-	CASSTGMGNQPQHF	TGTGCCAGCAGCACGGGCATGGGCAATCAGCCCCAGCATTTT
-	TRBJ1-3	TRBV10-3	16	TRBD1	CAISEGQVFSGNTIYF	TGTGCCATCAGTGAGGGACAGGTGTTCTCTGGAAACACCATATATTTT
-	TRBJ2-2	TRBV7-9	16	-	CASQAQAGRLGGELFF	TGTGCCAGCCAGGCCCAGGCAGGGCGACTTGGCGGGGAGCTGTTTTTT
once	TRBJ2-2	TRBV5-1	14	-	CASTPTGNTGELFF	TGCGCCAGCACCCCTACAGGGAACACCGGGGAGCTGTTTTTT
once	TRBJ1-1	TRBV6-5	14	-	CASSYNRGNTEAFF	TGTGCCAGCAGTTACAATCGGGGAAACACTGAAGCTTTCTTT
-	TRBJ1-1	TRBV19	13	TRBD1	CASSPTGNAEAFF	TGTGCCAGTAGTCCGACAGGGAACGCTGAAGCTTTCTTT
-	TRBJ1-2	TRBV30	13	-	CAWSVLWGFGYTF	TGTGCCTGGAGTGTACTTTGGGGGTTTGGCTACACCTTC
-	TRBJ2-5	TRBV6-5	11	-	CASSLRETQYF	TGTGCCAGCAGTTTAAGGGAGACCCAGTACTTC
-	TRBJ2-3	TRBV5-6	16	-	CASSLASGIGADTQYF	TGTGCCAGCAGCTTGGCGTCCGGGATTGGCGCAGATACGCAGTATTTT
-	TRBJ1-3	TRBV27	12	-	CASILTFNTIYF	TGTGCCAGCATCCTGACGTTTAACACCATATATTTT
-	TRBJ1-2	TRBV19	13	-	CASMRQSDYGYTF	TGTGCCAGTATGAGACAGTCGGACTATGGCTACACCTTC
-	TRBJ1-3	TRBV16	14	-	CASSQSRSGNTIYF	TGTGCCAGCAGCCAATCCAGGAGTGGAAACACCATATATTTT
-	TRBJ1-6	TRBV6-5	15	-	CASSYQGQVDSPLHF	TGTGCCAGCAGTTACCAGGGACAAGTTGATTCACCCCTCCACTTT
-	TRBJ2-5	TRBV5-1	16	TRBD2	CASSLGVTSGGETQYF	TGCGCCAGCAGCTTGGGTGTGACTAGCGGGGGAGAGACCCAGTACTTC
once	TRBJ1-4	TRBV5-6	14	-	CASSLWTVNEKLFF	TGTGCCAGCAGCTTGTGGACCGTAAATGAAAAACTGTTTTTT
-	TRBJ1-5	TRBV15	15	-	CATSIEGFGNQPQHF	TGTGCCACCAGCATCGAGGGTTTTGGCAATCAGCCCCAGCATTTT
-	TRBJ1-2	TRBV6-1	13	-	CASSAIGTYGYTF	TGTGCCAGCAGTGCGATAGGGACCTATGGCTACACCTTC
-	TRBJ2-1	TRBV18	15	TRBD1	CASSPGTGGRDEQFF	TGTGCCAGCTCACCCGGGACAGGGGGTAGAGATGAGCAGTTCTTC
-	TRBJ2-5	TRBV5-1	16	TRBD2	CASSHRSRGGRETQYF	TGCGCCAGCAGCCACCGTTCGCGGGGGGGCAGAGAGACCCAGTACTTC
-	TRBJ1-1	TRBV6-5	15	-	CASSYSGIDNTEAFF	TGTGCCAGCAGTTACTCTGGCATAGACAACACTGAAGCTTTCTTT
-	TRBJ2-3	TRBV7-9	16	-	CASSGRTGITTDTQYF	TGTGCCAGCAGCGGACGTACAGGGATCACCACAGATACGCAGTATTTT
-	TRBJ2-3	TRBV28	13	TRBD2	CASSLAGGTEQYF	TGTGCCAGCAGTTTAGCGGGGGGGACAGAGCAGTATTTT
-	TRBJ1-4	TRBV9	13	-	CASSVDLDEKLFF	TGTGCCAGCAGCGTAGATCTGGATGAAAAACTGTTTTTT
-	TRBJ1-6	TRBV4-2	16	TRBD1	CASSQFRDSYNSPLHF	TGTGCCAGCAGCCAGTTCCGGGACAGCTATAATTCACCCCTCCACTTT
-	TRBJ1-5	TRBV4-1	15	-	CASSQDGGSNQPQHF	TGCGCCAGCAGCCAAGACGGGGGGAGCAATCAGCCCCAGCATTTT